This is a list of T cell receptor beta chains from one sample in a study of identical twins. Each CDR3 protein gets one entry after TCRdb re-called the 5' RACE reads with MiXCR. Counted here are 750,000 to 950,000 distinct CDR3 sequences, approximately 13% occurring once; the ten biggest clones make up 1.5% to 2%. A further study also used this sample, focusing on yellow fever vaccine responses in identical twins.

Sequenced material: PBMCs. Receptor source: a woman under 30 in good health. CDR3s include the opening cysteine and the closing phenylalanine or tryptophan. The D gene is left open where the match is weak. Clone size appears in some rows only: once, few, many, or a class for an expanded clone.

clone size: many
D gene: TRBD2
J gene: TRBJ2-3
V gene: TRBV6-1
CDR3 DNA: TGTGCCAGCAGTGGACTAGCGGGAGGGCCAGATACGCAGTATTTT
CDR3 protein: CASSGLAGGPDTQYF

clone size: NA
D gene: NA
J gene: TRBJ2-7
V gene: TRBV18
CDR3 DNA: TGTGCCAGCTCAGAAACCGGGACGAGGGGATACGAGCAGTACTTC
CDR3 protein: CASSETGTRGYEQYF

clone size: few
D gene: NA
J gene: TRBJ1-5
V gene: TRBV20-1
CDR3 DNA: TGCAGTGCTAACGACAGGCCAAATCAGCCCCAGCATTTT
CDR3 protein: CSANDRPNQPQHF

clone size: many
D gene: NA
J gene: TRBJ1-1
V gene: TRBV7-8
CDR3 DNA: TGTGCCAGCAGCCCTAGCGAGCTGAACACTGAAGCTTTCTTT
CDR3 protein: CASSPSELNTEAFF

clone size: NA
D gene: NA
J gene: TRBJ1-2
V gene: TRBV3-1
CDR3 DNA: TGTGCCAGCAGCCAAGGGGGCAGTTTTGGCTACACCTTC
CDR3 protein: CASSQGGSFGYTF

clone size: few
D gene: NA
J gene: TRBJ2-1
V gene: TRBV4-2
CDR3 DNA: TGTGCCAGCAGCCAAGATAGAGGGATCCACAATGAGCAGTTCTTC
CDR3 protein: CASSQDRGIHNEQFF

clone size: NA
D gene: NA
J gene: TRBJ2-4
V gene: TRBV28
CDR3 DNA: TGTGCCAGCTGCCAGACGGGGGCCAAAAACATTCAGTACTTC
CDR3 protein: CASCQTGAKNIQYF

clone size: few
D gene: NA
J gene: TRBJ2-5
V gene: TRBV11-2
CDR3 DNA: TGTGCCAGCAGCTCGACAACCCAAGAGACCCAGTACTTC
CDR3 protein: CASSSTTQETQYF

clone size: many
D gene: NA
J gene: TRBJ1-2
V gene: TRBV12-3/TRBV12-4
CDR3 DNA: TGTGCCAGCAGTTCCGGGAGAGGCTACACCTTC
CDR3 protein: CASSSGRGYTF

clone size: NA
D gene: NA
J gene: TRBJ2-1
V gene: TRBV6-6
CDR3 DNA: TGTGCCAGCAGGCGGGGCTTCAATGAGCAGTTCTTC
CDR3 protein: CASRRGFNEQFF

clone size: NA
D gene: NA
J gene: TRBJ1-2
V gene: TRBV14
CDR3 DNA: TGTGCCAGCAGCCACCAGTTCCAGGACTATGGCTACACCTTC
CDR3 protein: CASSHQFQDYGYTF

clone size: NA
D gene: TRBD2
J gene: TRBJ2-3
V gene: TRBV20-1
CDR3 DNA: TGCAGTGTTCCCCCCCCCCGCTCCGGACTAGCGGGAGGTAAGGGATTGGCAGATACGCAGTATTTT
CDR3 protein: CSVPPPRSGLAGGKGLADTQYF

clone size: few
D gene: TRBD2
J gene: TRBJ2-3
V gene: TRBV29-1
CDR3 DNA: TGCAGCAGCGGGGGTTGGGGCACAGATACGCAGTATTTT
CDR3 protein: CSSGGWGTDTQYF

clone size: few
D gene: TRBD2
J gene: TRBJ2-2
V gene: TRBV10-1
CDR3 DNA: TGCGCCAGCAGGCCGGGACTAGCGGGAGTGAGCACCGGGGAGCTGTTTTTT
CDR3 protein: CASRPGLAGVSTGELFF

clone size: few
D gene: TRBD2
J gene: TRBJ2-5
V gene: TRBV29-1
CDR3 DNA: TGCAGCGTTGAACTAGCGGGAGAGACGGAGACCCAGTACTTC
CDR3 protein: CSVELAGETETQYF

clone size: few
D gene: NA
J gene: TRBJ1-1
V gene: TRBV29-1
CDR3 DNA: TGCAGCGTTCTGGATCTGGGGAAGGGAAACACTGAAGCTTTCTTT
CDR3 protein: CSVLDLGKGNTEAFF

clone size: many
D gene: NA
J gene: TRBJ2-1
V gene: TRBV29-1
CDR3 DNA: TGCAGCGTTGAACGGTTGGGGGCCTACAATGAGCAGTTCTTC
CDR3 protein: CSVERLGAYNEQFF

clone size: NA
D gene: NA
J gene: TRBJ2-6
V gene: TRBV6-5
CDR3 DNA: TGTGCCAGCAGTTACGGGTGGCTGGGGGGGGCCAACGTCCTGACTTTC
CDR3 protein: CASSYGWLGGANVLTF

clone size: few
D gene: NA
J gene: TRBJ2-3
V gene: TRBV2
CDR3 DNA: TGTGCCAGCAGTGAAGAGTCGGGGACCACAGATACGCAGTATTTT
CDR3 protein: CASSEESGTTDTQYF

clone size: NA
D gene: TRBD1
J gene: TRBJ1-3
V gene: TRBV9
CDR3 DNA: TGTGCCAGCAGCGTAGTTGGGGGACAGAGTGGATCGCCTGGAAACACCATATATTTT
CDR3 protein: CASSVVGGQSGSPGNTIYF

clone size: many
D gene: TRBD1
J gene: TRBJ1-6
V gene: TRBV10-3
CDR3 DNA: TGTGCCATCAGCGAGACAGGGTTGGGGTTTGGACCCCTCCACTTT
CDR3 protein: CAISETGLGFGPLHF

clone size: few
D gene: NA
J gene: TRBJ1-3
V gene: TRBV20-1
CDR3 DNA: TGCAGTGCTAGCCCCTCCGGGACAACAGGAAACACCATATATTTT
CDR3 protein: CSASPSGTTGNTIYF

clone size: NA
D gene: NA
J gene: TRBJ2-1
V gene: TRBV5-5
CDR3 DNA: TGTGCCAGCAGCTTTGGCAGGGCCATCTCCTACAATGAGCAGTTCTTC
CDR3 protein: CASSFGRAISYNEQFF

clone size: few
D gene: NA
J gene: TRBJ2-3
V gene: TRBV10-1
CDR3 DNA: TGCGCCAGCAGTGAGAGCCGGGCTTCTGGAGGCCTCGGCACAGATACGCAGTATTTT
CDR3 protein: CASSESRASGGLGTDTQYF

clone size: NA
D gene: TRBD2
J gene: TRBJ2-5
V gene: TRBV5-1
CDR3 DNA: TGCGCCAGCAGCTTGGCGCCAGGTAGTGGACTAGCGGGAGGAAACCAAGAGACCCAGTACTTC
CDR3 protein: CASSLAPGSGLAGGNQETQYF

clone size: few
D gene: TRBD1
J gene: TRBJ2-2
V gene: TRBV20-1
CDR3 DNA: TGCAGTGCTAGAACAGGGGGCGCATTCCCCGGGGAGCTGTTTTTT
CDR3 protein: CSARTGGAFPGELFF

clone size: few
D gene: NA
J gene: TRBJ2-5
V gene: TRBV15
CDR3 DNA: TGTGCCACCAGCAGAGATCGGGGGCCCCAAGAGACCCAGTACTTC
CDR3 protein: CATSRDRGPQETQYF

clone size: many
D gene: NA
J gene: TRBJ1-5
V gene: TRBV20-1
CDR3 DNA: TGCAGTGCTAGACAGGGATATAGCAATCAGCCCCAGCATTTT
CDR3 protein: CSARQGYSNQPQHF

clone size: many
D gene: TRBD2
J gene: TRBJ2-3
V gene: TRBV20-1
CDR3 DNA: TGCAGTGCTAGAGAGGTTGGCGGGAGGTACAATACGCAGTATTTT
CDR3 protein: CSAREVGGRYNTQYF

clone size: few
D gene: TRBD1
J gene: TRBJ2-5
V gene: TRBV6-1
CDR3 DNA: TGTGCCAGCAGGACAGGGACAGCATATGAGACCCAGTACTTC
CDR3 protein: CASRTGTAYETQYF

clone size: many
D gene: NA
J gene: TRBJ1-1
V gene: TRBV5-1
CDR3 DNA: TGCGCCAGCAGCTTGGTTGTGTTGAACACTGAAGCTTTCTTT
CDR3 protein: CASSLVVLNTEAFF

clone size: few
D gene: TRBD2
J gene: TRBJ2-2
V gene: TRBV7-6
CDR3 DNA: TGTGCCAGCAGCCCATGGACTAGCGGGGGGCGGGACACCGGGGAGCTGTTTTTT
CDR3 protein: CASSPWTSGGRDTGELFF

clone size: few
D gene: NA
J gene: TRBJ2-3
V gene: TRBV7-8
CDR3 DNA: TGTGCCAGCAGCTTAGGGGCCGGAGGAGCAGATACGCAGTATTTT
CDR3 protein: CASSLGAGGADTQYF

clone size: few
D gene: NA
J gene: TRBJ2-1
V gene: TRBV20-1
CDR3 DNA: TGCAGTGCCGCATTCGACAATGAGCAGTTCTTC
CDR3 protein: CSAAFDNEQFF

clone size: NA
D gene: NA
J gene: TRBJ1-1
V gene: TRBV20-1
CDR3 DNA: TGCAGTGCTAGCGAAAACCTAAACACTGAAGCTTTCTTT
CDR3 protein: CSASENLNTEAFF

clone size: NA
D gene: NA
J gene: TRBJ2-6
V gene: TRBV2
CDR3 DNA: TGTGCCTTTCAGAGGGGGGTCTCCTCTGGGGCCAACGTCCTGACTTTC
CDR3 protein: CAFQRGVSSGANVLTF

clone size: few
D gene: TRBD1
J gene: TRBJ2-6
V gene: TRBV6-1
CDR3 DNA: TGTGCCAGCAGTGCCGACAGGGTGGTTGGGGCCAACGTCCTGACTTTC
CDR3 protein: CASSADRVVGANVLTF

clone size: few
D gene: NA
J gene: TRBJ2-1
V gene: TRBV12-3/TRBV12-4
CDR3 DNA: TGTGCCAGCAGTCCCCGAGTAGCGGCAAACTACAATGAGCAGTTCTTC
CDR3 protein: CASSPRVAANYNEQFF

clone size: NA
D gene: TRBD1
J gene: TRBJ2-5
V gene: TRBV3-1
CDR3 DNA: TGTGCCAGCAGCCAAGATATCCGACAGGGGCCAAGAATTCAAGAGACCCAGTACTTC
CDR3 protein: CASSQDIRQGPRIQETQYF

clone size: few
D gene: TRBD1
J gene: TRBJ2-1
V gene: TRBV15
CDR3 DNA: TGTGCCACCAGCAACAGGGGCTCCTCCTACAATGAGCAGTTCTTC
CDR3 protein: CATSNRGSSYNEQFF

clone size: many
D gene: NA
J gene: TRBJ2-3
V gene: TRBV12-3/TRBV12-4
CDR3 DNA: TGTGCCAGCAGTCGACCAGGGGTCTCGGTCACAGATACGCAGTATTTT
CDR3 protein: CASSRPGVSVTDTQYF

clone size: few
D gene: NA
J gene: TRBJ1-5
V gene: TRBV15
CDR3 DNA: TGTGCCACCAGCAGGGCAGATCAGCCCCAGCATTTT
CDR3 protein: CATSRADQPQHF

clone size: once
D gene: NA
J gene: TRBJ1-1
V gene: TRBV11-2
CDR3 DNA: TGTGCCAGCAGCTTAATAGAGCGCGTGTCTGCGAACACTGAAGCTTTCTTT
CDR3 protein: CASSLIERVSANTEAFF

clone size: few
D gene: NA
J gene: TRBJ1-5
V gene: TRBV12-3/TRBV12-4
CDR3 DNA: TGTGCCAGCAGCCCCAAGGTGGGGATCAATCAGCCCCAGCATTTT
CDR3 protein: CASSPKVGINQPQHF

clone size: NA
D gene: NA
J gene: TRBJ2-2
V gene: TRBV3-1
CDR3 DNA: TGTGCCAGCAGCCAAGCGTCACAAGCCGGGGAGCTGTTTTTT
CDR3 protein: CASSQASQAGELFF

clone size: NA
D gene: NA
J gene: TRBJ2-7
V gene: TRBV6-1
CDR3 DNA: TGTGCCAGCAAACAGAAGGAGGGGAACTACGAGCAGTACTTC
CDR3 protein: CASKQKEGNYEQYF

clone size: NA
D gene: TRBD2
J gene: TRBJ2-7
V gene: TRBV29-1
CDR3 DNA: TGCAGCGTTTGGAGGGAGGGGACCTACGAGCAGTACTTC
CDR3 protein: CSVWREGTYEQYF